This T cell receptor (beta chain) appears in the sequencing data of a study of a mutant IDH1 vaccine in newly diagnosed glioma. For the study at large: Vaccinations were initiated 4-6 weeks following radiotherapy alone, or were given together with temozolomide cycles.

The repertoire was sequenced with immunoSEQ multiplex PCR; TCRdb's copy has only in-frame clones and lacks some. In the table there are fewer than 35,000 clones, 45% to 70% of which are singletons. Germline V gene lookup returns CDR1 SNHLY and CDR2 FYNNEI. V gave up 1 base and J gave up 4 bases, with 16 bases separating them. The CDR3 spans 16 residues. The time point denotes: week 5, during vaccination. Each dose delivered 300 ug of mutant IDH1 20-mer peptide subcutaneously with imiquimod. Note on this clone: Antigen specificity is unknown.

V usage is TRBV2 and J usage is TRBJ1-2, with D uncertain. The specimen comprised PBMCs, sampled from a glioma patient whose treatment included an IDH1 peptide vaccine. The sequence was obtained from a young woman with glioma. In DNA form, the CDR3 reads TGTGCCAGCAGTGAAGGGTCAGTTCAATGGAGCTATGGCTACACCTTC. Translated: CASSEGSVQWSYGYTF. The variable domain in full, with the rest retrieved from reference TRBV2 and TRBJ1-2, is EPEVTQTPSHQVTQMGQEVILRCVPISNHLYFYWYRQILGQKVEFLVSFYNNEISEKSEIFDDQFSVERPDGSNFTLKIRSTKLEDSAMYFCASSEGSVQWSYGYTFGSGTRLTVV.